This TCR beta chain was observed in a study of T cells in Graves' hyperthyroidism and ophthalmopathy. Whole-study results and caveats: Through a model of 13 V-J features, ophthalmopathy was separated from stable hyperthyroidism. Most thyroid clonotypes that were expanded above 0.001 also turned up in blood.

RNA transcripts were the template for amplifying TCR beta CDR3 regions. First-round RT-PCR with HTBI primers amplified the TCR CDR3 region. TCRdb analysed the multiplex PCR reads with MiXCR anew, one entry per CDR3 protein. The table lists about 760,000 distinct CDR3 sequences, around 40% of them singletons. CDR3 size: 12 residues. V was cut by 5 bases and J by 5 bases, with 9 bases left in between. Germline values: CDR1 MNHEY, CDR2 SVGAGI. As to this clonotype: No antigen is known for it. This may be a read error, as it is one base from a much larger clone.

This receptor was taken from a woman between 40 and 50 years old with Graves' hyperthyroidism. The sequencing sample was made of blood. This chain connects TRBV6-5 to TRBJ1-2; D ambiguous. As DNA, the CDR3 is TGTGCCAGCAGTCCCCCCTCTTATGGCTACACCTTC. It is translated as CASSPPSYGYTF.